This TCR beta chain was captured in a study of shared clonotypes between healthy human individuals. Naive CD8 isolation took CD45RO-negative cells positively selected for CCR7 and excluded terminally differentiated effector memory CD45RA+ cells. Per germline, CDR1 MNHEY and CDR2 SMNVEV (reference sequence). V lost 6 bases to trimming and J lost 3 bases, with 14 bases between them. The CDR3 is 14 residues long. Splitting of each subset's genomic DNA was done evenly across several immunoSEQ plates. Using immunoSEQ multiplex PCR, the repertoire was profiled, and TCRdb retains in-frame clones only, with some absent. Among roughly 570,000 clones listed, 95% to 98% were seen once.

This clonotype originated in a man between 25 and 39 years old in good health. This chain joins TRBV27 and TRBJ1-2, with a weak D call TRBD1 (6 bases). Sequenced input: naive CD8+ T cells sorted from blood. CDR3 nucleotide sequence: TGTGCCAGCAGCATGGGGGCGCGTGACTATGGCTACACCTTC. This encodes CASSMGARDYGYTF.